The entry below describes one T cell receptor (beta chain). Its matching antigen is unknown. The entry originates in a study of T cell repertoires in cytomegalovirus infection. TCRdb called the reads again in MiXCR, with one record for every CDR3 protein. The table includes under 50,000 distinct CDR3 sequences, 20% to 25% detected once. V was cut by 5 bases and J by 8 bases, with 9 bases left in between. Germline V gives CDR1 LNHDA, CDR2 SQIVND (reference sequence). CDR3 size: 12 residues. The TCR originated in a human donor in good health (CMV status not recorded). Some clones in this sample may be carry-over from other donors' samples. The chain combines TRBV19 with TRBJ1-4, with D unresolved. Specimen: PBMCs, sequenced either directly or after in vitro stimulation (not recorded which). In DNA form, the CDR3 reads TGTGCCAGTAGTCCCGAGGCCGAAAAACTGTTTTTT. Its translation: CASSPEAEKLFF. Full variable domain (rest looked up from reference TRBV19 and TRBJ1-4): DGGITQSPKYLFRKEGQNVTLSCEQNLNHDAMYWYRQDPGQGLRLIYYSQIVNDFQKGDIAEGYSVSREKKESFPLTVTSAQKNPTAFYLCASSPEAEKLFFGSGTQLSVL.